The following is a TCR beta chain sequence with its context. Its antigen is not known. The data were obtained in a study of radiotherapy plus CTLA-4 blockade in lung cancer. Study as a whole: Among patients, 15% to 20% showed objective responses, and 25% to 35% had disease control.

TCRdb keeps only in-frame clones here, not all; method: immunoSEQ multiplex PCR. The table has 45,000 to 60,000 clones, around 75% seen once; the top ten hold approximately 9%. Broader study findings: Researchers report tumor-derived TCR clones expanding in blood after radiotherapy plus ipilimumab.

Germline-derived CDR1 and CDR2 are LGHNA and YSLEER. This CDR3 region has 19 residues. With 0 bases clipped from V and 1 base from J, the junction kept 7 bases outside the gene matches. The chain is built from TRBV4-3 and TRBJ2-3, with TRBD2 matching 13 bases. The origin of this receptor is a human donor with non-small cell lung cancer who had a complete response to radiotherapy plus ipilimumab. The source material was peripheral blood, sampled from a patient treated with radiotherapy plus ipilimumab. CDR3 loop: CASSQDTTSGRAGTDTQYF. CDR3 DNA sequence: TGCGCCAGCAGCCAAGATACTACTAGCGGGAGGGCGGGCACAGATACGCAGTATTTT.